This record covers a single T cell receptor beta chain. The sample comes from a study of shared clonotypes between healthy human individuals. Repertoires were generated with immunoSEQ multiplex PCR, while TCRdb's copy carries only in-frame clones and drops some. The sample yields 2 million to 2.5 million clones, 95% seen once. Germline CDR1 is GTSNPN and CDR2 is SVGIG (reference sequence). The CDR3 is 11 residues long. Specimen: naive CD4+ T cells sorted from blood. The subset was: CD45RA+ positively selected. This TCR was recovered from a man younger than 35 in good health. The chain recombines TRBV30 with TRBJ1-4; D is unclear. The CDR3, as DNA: TGTGCATCCCCCGCTGGAGAAAAACTGTTTTTT. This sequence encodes CASPAGEKLFF.